These T cell receptor beta chains were read from a single sample in a study of T cells in tuberculosis. Sequenced by immunoSEQ multiplex PCR; TCRdb stores in-frame clones only, minus some. The sample shows some 30,000 clones, about nine tenths of them seen only once. Sequences were obtained from PBMCs. Every receptor here comes from a donor between 10 and 35 years old with latent tuberculosis or without tuberculosis infection. Some clones in this sample may be carry-over from other donors' samples. Both conserved end residues are part of each CDR3. A D gene is named only where the DNA matches it firmly. Clone size, where shown, is once, few, many, or a class for clones that have expanded.

TGTGCCAGCTCAGGACTAGCGGCCTACAATGAGCAGTTCTTC	CASSGLAAYNEQFF	TRBJ2-1	TRBV18	.	TRBD2
TGCGCCAGCAGCCCCGAGCGGATCGGCCAGTTTTCCTATAATTCACCCCTCCACTTT	CASSPERIGQFSYNSPLHF	TRBJ1-6	TRBV10-1	.	.
TGTGCCAGCAGCAAAGTTGAGAAACAGCCCCAGCATTTT	CASSKVEKQPQHF	TRBJ1-5	TRBV21-1	.	.
TGCGCCAGCAGCCAGCTACACCTAGGGGGAATGAACACTGAAGCTTTCTTT	CASSQLHLGGMNTEAFF	TRBJ1-1	TRBV4-1	.	.
TGTGCCAGCAGCTTGGACATCGGCCAGGGTAATGGCTACACCTTC	CASSLDIGQGNGYTF	TRBJ1-2	TRBV5-4	.	.
TGTGCCAGCAGCCCTTCCGGGACTATATACTACAATGAGCAGTTCTTC	CASSPSGTIYYNEQFF	TRBJ2-1	TRBV5-6	.	TRBD2
TGTGCCAGCAGAACGGGGGACACTGAAGCTTTCTTT	CASRTGDTEAFF	TRBJ1-1	TRBV28	.	.
TGTGCCAGCAGTGAATTAGGTAATCAGGGGCAAGGCTACACCTTC	CASSELGNQGQGYTF	TRBJ1-2	TRBV25-1	.	.
TGTGCCAGCAGTCCGGGATACTGGGCTGAAAAACTGTTTTTT	CASSPGYWAEKLFF	TRBJ1-4	TRBV6-5	.	.
TGTGCCAGCAGCCCCGCTACCCGAATCACAGATACGCAGTATTTT	CASSPATRITDTQYF	TRBJ2-3	TRBV13	.	.
TGTGCCAGCAGTTCTACTAGCGGGACCTACGAGCAGTACTTC	CASSSTSGTYEQYF	TRBJ2-7	TRBV7-9	few	TRBD2
TGTGCCAGCAGTTCGCGACAGGGGGCTGAGGGGGAGCTGTTTTTT	CASSSRQGAEGELFF	TRBJ2-2	TRBV28	.	TRBD1
TGTGCCAGCCAAAGGTCGGGGGGGGACACTGAAGCTTTCTTT	CASQRSGGDTEAFF	TRBJ1-1	TRBV19	.	.
TGTGCCAGCTCACCACGGCAGGGCCCTAATGAAAAACTGTTTTTT	CASSPRQGPNEKLFF	TRBJ1-4	TRBV18	.	.
TGTGCCAGCAGCCCTCCTCCTAGCGGAAGAGGCAATGAGCAGTTCTTC	CASSPPPSGRGNEQFF	TRBJ2-1	TRBV14	.	TRBD2
TGTGCCAGCAGCCCCTCGGCCGGGACTAGTTACATCAATGAGCAGTTCTTC	CASSPSAGTSYINEQFF	TRBJ2-1	TRBV9	.	TRBD2
TGTGCCAGCAGTGAGAGGGGGCTTTTCCCCTACGAGCAGTACTTC	CASSERGLFPYEQYF	TRBJ2-7	TRBV6-1	.	TRBD1
TGTGCCAGCAGCTGGGACTCCCCCGGCACTGAAGCTTTCTTT	CASSWDSPGTEAFF	TRBJ1-1	TRBV6-1	few	.
TGTGCCAGCAAGTGGCAAGCGGGGGGGACCGGGGAGCTGTTTTTT	CASKWQAGGTGELFF	TRBJ2-2	TRBV6-1	.	TRBD2
TGTGCCAGTACCTTACGGGGGGTAGATGAGCAGTTCTTC	CASTLRGVDEQFF	TRBJ2-1	TRBV19	.	TRBD2
TGTGCCAGCAGTTCTGACCCGGGACTAGCGGGACGGGACGAGCAGTTCTTC	CASSSDPGLAGRDEQFF	TRBJ2-1	TRBV2	.	TRBD2
TGTGCCAGCAGTTACCCTAGCGCTGGGGCCAACGTCCTGACTTTC	CASSYPSAGANVLTF	TRBJ2-6	TRBV6-5	.	.
TGTGCCAGCAGGGCCAGGACACTCAATACGCAGTATTTT	CASRARTLNTQYF	TRBJ2-3	TRBV6-1	.	.
TGCAGCGTGGGGGAGGACAGGAGCAATCAGCCCCAGCATTTT	CSVGEDRSNQPQHF	TRBJ1-5	TRBV29-1	.	TRBD1
TGTGCCAGCTGGAGGACTAGAATAAGGAATGAGCAGTTCTTC	CASWRTRIRNEQFF	TRBJ2-1	TRBV2	.	TRBD2
TGTGCCAGCAGCCGTGGGACAGGTGAAGCTTTCTTT	CASSRGTGEAFF	TRBJ1-1	TRBV7-9	.	TRBD1
TGTGCCAGCTCACCCCCTAGCGGGAGCACAGAGACCCAGTACTTC	CASSPPSGSTETQYF	TRBJ2-5	TRBV18	few	TRBD2
TGTGCCAGCAGTCGGGACAGTTCTAACTATGGCTACACCTTC	CASSRDSSNYGYTF	TRBJ1-2	TRBV6-5	.	TRBD1
TGTGCCAGCAGTGTTGGGGCGGATACGCAGTATTTT	CASSVGADTQYF	TRBJ2-3	TRBV2	.	.
TGTGCCCCAATAGCGGGGGGGCCAATGGCGCAGTATTTT	CAPIAGGPMAQYF	TRBJ2-3	TRBV19	.	TRBD2
TGTGCCTGGAGTGTTGGACTAAGCTACGAGCAGTACTTC	CAWSVGLSYEQYF	TRBJ2-7	TRBV30	once	.
TGTGCCAGCAGCTTAGGCGGCAGTAACTATGGCTACACCTTC	CASSLGGSNYGYTF	TRBJ1-2	TRBV7-2	.	.
TGTGCCAGCAGTGACGTGGGCCTTACCTACGAGCAGTACTTC	CASSDVGLTYEQYF	TRBJ2-7	TRBV2	.	.
TGTGCCAGCAGTTCGACCGGACAGGGGGCAGGTGAAGCTTTCTTT	CASSSTGQGAGEAFF	TRBJ1-1	TRBV6-5	.	TRBD1
TGTGCCAGCAGTCGGACAGGGGAGATGGGCACTGAAGCTTTCTTT	CASSRTGEMGTEAFF	TRBJ1-1	TRBV6-1	.	TRBD1
TGTGCCACCTTTGGGGCAGGGGTGGTAGGCGGGGAGCTGTTTTTT	CATFGAGVVGGELFF	TRBJ2-2	TRBV10-3	.	.
TGTGCCAGCAGCTTGGATCAGGCTGGCTACACCTTC	CASSLDQAGYTF	TRBJ1-2	TRBV5-5	once	.
TGTGCCAGCAGTTTAACCCCCAGATACTACGAGCAGTACTTC	CASSLTPRYYEQYF	TRBJ2-7	TRBV28	.	.
TGCGCCAGCAGCCAAGATGAGGGGGGGGATCAGCCCCAGCATTTT	CASSQDEGGDQPQHF	TRBJ1-5	TRBV4-1	.	.
TGTGCCAGCAGCTTGATCAGAATAGAGGGGGCTCGAAATGAAAAACTGTTTTTT	CASSLIRIEGARNEKLFF	TRBJ1-4	TRBV11-2	.	TRBD1
TGCGCCAGCAGCCAACGGTTTTTAGGGGCCCGGGAGAATGAAAAACTGTTTTTT	CASSQRFLGARENEKLFF	TRBJ1-4	TRBV4-1	.	.
TGTGCCAGCAGCTACCGACAGGGCTCCTATGGCTACACCTTC	CASSYRQGSYGYTF	TRBJ1-2	TRBV13	.	TRBD1
TGCGCCAGCAGACCCGGACAGGGGGAACACGAGCAGTACTTC	CASRPGQGEHEQYF	TRBJ2-7	TRBV5-1	.	TRBD1
TGTGCCAGCAGGGGAGGGGCTGAAGCTTTCTTT	CASRGGAEAFF	TRBJ1-1	TRBV2	.	.
TGTGCCAGCAGCTCGATACAGGGAGGGGACACTGAAGCTTTCTTT	CASSSIQGGDTEAFF	TRBJ1-1	TRBV11-2	.	.
TGTGCCAGCGAAGACAGGGTGTACGAGCAGTACTTC	CASEDRVYEQYF	TRBJ2-7	TRBV2	.	TRBD1
TGTGCCAGCAGCATGCGGGGGGCAGGGTCCTTTGGGGGCTACACCTTC	CASSMRGAGSFGGYTF	TRBJ1-2	TRBV28	.	.
TGTGCCAGCAGCCTAGGGGCCGACGGGGAGCTGTTTTTT	CASSLGADGELFF	TRBJ2-2	TRBV14	.	.
TGTGCCAGCAGTTCTGGTGAGGGGGATGCCGGGGAGCTGTTTTTT	CASSSGEGDAGELFF	TRBJ2-2	TRBV6-1	.	.
TGCGCCAGCAGATACAGGGATCGGTACGAGCAGTACTTC	CASRYRDRYEQYF	TRBJ2-7	TRBV23-1	.	.
TGCGCCAGCGGCTGGGACAGGGGGCGAAGAGAGGGCTACACCTTC	CASGWDRGRREGYTF	TRBJ1-2	TRBV4-1	.	TRBD1
TGTGCCAGCTCAATAAGACTGGATGCTATGAACACCGGGGAGCTGTTTTTT	CASSIRLDAMNTGELFF	TRBJ2-2	TRBV18	.	.
TGTGCCAGCAAGGGCCGTGCGGGGGAGCAGTACTTC	CASKGRAGEQYF	TRBJ2-7	TRBV2	.	.
TGCGCCAGCAGCGCGCATTTACAGGGATGGGCTGGCTACACCTTC	CASSAHLQGWAGYTF	TRBJ1-2	TRBV4-1	.	.
TGCGCCAGCAGCCAAGAATCCAGGGCAACTAATGAAAAACTGTTTTTT	CASSQESRATNEKLFF	TRBJ1-4	TRBV4-1	.	.
TGTGCCAGCAGCAACGGAGCAGGGGAGGGTGGCAATGAGCAGTTCTTC	CASSNGAGEGGNEQFF	TRBJ2-1	TRBV21-1	.	.
TGTGCCAGTAGTATACGGGCTAGCGGGGGGAACATCGTATCCTACGAGCAGTACTTC	CASSIRASGGNIVSYEQYF	TRBJ2-7	TRBV19	.	TRBD2
TGTGCCAGCACCCTACGAGTCCAGGGGGTGATAAATCAAGAGACCCAGTACTTC	CASTLRVQGVINQETQYF	TRBJ2-5	TRBV5-4	.	TRBD1